The next 7 T cell receptor beta chains were all read from a single sample in a study of response to subunit inactivated influenza vaccine. TCRdb redid the calling of the RT-PCR reads with MiXCR, one entry per CDR3 protein. The repertoire has about 540,000 distinct CDR3 sequences, around 21% of them found once; the top ten carry approximately 3%. These data also formed part of another study, on T cells expressing NK-cell markers. This second study notes: In generating TCR beta cDNA, 5'RACE template switching with UMIs was used.

The sample was CD4+ T cells sorted from PBMCs, taken roughly 13 days after vaccination. The receptor source for this set is a man over 45 who received an inactivated influenza vaccine.

This clonotype was observed a few times. V gene TRBV6-1 combines with J gene TRBJ1-2; tentatively, D is TRBD1 (5 bases). CDR3 length: 14 residues. V gave up 2 bases and J gave up 2 bases, with 9 bases separating them. The germline gives CDR1 MNHNS, CDR2 SASEGT. CDR3 coding DNA: TGTGCCAGCAGTGAAATGACAGCGAACTATGGCTACACCTTC. Protein: CASSEMTANYGYTF.

This clonotype was seen a handful of times. This rearrangement joins TRBV2 to TRBJ1-5; D is ambiguous. Between the trimmed V and J ends, which lost 3 bases and 7 bases, there was a span of 13 bases. Germline V gene lookup returns CDR1 SNHLY and CDR2 FYNNEI. There are 14 residues in the CDR3. In nucleotides, the CDR3 is TGTGCCAGCAGTGAGTGGGCCGGAGGACAGCCCCAGCATTTT. Translated, it gives CASSEWAGGQPQHF.

The V gene is TRBV20-1, the J gene TRBJ2-3; possible D gene TRBD2, 5 bases. This CDR3 is 16 amino acids long. Germline-derived CDR1 and CDR2 are DFQATT and SNEGSKA (reference sequence). V gave up 2 bases and J gave up 0 bases, with 15 bases separating them. CDR3 DNA: TGCAGTGCTAGACCCCCACTAGGGCTGAGCACAGATACGCAGTATTTT. Its protein is CSARPPLGLSTDTQYF.

V is TRBV12-3 or TRBV12-4 and J is TRBJ1-1; D is uncertain. V was clipped by 6 bases and J by 0 bases, with 14 bases between them. The CDR3 runs 15 residues. The CDR3 DNA sequence: TGTGCCAGCAGGAGAAACGGGCAGATGAACACTGAAGCTTTCTTT. Translating it yields CASRRNGQMNTEAFF.

The rearrangement uses TRBV3-1 and TRBJ2-5; D gene unclear. The CDR3 contains 14 residues. Trimming took off 1 base at V and 2 bases at J, with 8 bases between the two ends. Germline lookup yields CDR1 LGHDT and CDR2 YNNKEL (reference sequence). The CDR3 protein is CASSQVTRQETQYF. In nucleotides, the CDR3 is TGTGCCAGCAGCCAAGTTACCCGGCAAGAGACCCAGTACTTC.

CDR3 nucleotide sequence: TGCAGTGCTAGAGGGGAGGCGGGAGGGGGTTCCTACAATGAGCAGTTCTTC. Its protein is CSARGEAGGGSYNEQFF. The chain links TRBV20-1 to TRBJ2-1; 9 bases line up with TRBD2. V gave up 1 base and J gave up 1 base; unmatched junction bases: 8. The CDR3 spans 17 residues. Germline lookup yields CDR1 DFQATT and CDR2 SNEGSKA (reference sequence).

V gene TRBV5-1 combines with J gene TRBJ1-4, with TRBD1 identical over 12 bases. This CDR3 is built from 15 residues. Germline CDR1 SGHRS, CDR2 YFSETQ. With V trimmed by 4 bases and J by 10 bases, 8 bases remained unmatched. CDR3 nucleotide sequence: TGCGCCAGCAGCGAGGGGGACAGGGGGCGAAGAAAACTGTTTTTT. Amino acid sequence: CASSEGDRGRRKLFF.